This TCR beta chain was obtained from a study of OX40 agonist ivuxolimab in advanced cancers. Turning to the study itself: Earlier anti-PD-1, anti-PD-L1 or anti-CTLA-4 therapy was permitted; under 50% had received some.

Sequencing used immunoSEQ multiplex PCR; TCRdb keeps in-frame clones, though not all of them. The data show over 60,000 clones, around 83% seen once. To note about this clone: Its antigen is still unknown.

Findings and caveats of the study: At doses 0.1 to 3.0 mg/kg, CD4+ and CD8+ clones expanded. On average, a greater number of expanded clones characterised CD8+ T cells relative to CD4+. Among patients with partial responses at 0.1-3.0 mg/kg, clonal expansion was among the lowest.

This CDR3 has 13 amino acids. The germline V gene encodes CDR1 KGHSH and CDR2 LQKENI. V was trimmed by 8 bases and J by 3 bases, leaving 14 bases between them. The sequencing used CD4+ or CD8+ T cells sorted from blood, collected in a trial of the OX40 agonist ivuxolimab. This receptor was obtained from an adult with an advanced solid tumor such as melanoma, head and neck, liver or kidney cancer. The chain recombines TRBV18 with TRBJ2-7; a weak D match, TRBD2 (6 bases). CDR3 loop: CASTLDGSYEQYF. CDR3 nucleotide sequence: TGTGCCAGCACACTAGACGGGAGCTACGAGCAGTACTTC. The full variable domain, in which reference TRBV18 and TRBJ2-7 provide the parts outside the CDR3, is NAGVMQNPRHLVRRRGQEARLRCSPMKGHSHVYWYRQLPEEGLKFMVYLQKENIIDESGMPKERFSAEFPKEGPSILRIQQVVRGDSAAYFCASTLDGSYEQYFGPGTRLTVT.